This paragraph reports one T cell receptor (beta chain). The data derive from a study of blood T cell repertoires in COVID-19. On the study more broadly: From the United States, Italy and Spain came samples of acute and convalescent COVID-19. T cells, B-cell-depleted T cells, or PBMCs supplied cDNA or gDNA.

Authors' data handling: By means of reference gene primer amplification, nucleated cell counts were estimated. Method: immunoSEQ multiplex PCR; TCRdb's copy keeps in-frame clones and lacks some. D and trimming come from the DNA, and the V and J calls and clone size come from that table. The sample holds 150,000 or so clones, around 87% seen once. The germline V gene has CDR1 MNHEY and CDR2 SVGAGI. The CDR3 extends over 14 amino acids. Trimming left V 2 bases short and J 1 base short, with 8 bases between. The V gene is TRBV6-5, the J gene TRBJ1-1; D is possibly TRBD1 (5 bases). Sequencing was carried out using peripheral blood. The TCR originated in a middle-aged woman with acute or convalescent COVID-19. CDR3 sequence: CASSYDSQNTEAFF. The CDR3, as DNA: TGTGCCAGCAGTTACGACAGCCAGAACACTGAAGCTTTCTTT.